One and the same sample provided the 4 T cell receptor beta chains below, sequenced in a study of T cells after yellow fever vaccination. TCRdb reanalysed the 5' RACE reads using MiXCR and keeps one entry per CDR3 protein. The sample lists a few hundred thousand distinct CDR3 sequences; roughly a sixth were seen once. The source was PBMCs, collected about 5 days after the first yellow fever vaccination. Receptors were obtained from a man aged 18 to 30 who received the YFV17D yellow fever vaccine.

A few counts support this clonotype. This chain uses TRBV18 with TRBJ2-1; 7 bases agree with TRBD2. This CDR3 has 15 amino acids. Germline CDR1 KGHSH, CDR2 LQKENI. V was clipped by 3 bases and J by 6 bases; unmatched bases: 8. The CDR3: CASSPRPSGPNEQFF. The DNA of the CDR3 is TGTGCCAGCTCACCGAGACCTAGCGGACCCAATGAGCAGTTCTTC. The full variable domain, rest sourced from reference TRBV18 and TRBJ2-1, is NAGVMQNPRHLVRRRGQEARLRCSPMKGHSHVYWYRQLPEEGLKFMVYLQKENIIDESGMPKERFSAEFPKEGPSILRIQQVVRGDSAAYFCASSPRPSGPNEQFFGPGTRLTVL.

Ten or more counts support this clonotype. The chain is built from TRBV7-2 and TRBJ2-5, with D possibly called TRBD1 or TRBD2 (5 bases each). Germline values: CDR1 SGHTA, CDR2 FQGNSA. The CDR3 is made up of 16 amino acids. Trimming cost V 4 bases and J 6 bases, with 21 bases left between them. CDR3 protein: CASSSMGTTHQKTQYF. As DNA, the CDR3 is TGTGCCAGCAGCTCAATGGGGACGACCCACCAGAAGACCCAGTACTTC.

The chain recombines TRBV7-2 with TRBJ2-2; 8 bases align to TRBD2. The junction had 5 bases not matched to a gene; V was cut back by 3 bases and J by 2 bases. The CDR3 has 16 residues. Germline V gene data show CDR1 as SGHTA and CDR2 as FQGNSA. The CDR3 spells CASSFVAGGNTGELFF. The CDR3 nucleotides are TGTGCCAGCAGCTTCGTTGCGGGGGGCAACACCGGGGAGCTGTTTTTT.

This clonotype was recorded a few times. The chain uses TRBV20-1 and TRBJ1-2; D uncertain. The CDR3 consists of 12 residues. Between the trimmed V and J ends, which lost 0 bases and 5 bases, there was a span of 7 bases. The V gene's germline CDR1 is DFQATT and CDR2 SNEGSKA (reference sequence). The CDR3, as DNA: TGCAGTGCTAGAGATCTCGATTATGGCTACACCTTC. It codes for CSARDLDYGYTF.